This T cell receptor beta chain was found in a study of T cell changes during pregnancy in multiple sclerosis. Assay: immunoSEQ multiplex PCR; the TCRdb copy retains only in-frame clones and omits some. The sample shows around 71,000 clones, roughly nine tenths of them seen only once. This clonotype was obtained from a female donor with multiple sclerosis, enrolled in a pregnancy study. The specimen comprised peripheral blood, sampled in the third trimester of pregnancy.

The CDR3 DNA sequence: TGTGCCAGCAGCTTAACATTAGGGGCTAGCACAGATACGCAGTATTTT. It is translated as CASSLTLGASTDTQYF. V usage is TRBV13 and J usage is TRBJ2-3; D might be TRBD1 (5 bases). The CDR3 covers 16 residues. Germline V gives CDR1 PRHDT, CDR2 FYEKMQ (reference sequence). Trimming shortened V by 2 bases and J by 0 bases, and 12 bases separated the two germline ends. Complete variable domain (other parts from reference TRBV13 and TRBJ2-3): AAGVIQSPRHLIKEKRETATLKCYPIPRHDTVYWYQQGPGQDPQFLISFYEKMQSDKGSIPDRFSAQQFSDYHSELNMSSLELGDSALYFCASSLTLGASTDTQYFGPGTRLTVL.